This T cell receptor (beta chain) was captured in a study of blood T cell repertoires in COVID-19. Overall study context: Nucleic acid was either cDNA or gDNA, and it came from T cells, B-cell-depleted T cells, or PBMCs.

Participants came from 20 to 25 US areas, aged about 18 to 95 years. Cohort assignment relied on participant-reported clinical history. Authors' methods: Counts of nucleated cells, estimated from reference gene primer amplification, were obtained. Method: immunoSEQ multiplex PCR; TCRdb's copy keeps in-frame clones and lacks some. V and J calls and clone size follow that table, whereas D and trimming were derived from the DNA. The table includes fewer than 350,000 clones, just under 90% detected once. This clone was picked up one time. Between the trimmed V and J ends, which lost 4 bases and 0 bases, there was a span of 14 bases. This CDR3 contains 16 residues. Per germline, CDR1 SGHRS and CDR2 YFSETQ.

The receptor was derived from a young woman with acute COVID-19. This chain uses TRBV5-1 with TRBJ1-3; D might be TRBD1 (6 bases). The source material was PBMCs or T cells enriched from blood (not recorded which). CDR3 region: CASSANRDTSGNTIYF. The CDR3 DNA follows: TGCGCCAGCAGCGCTAACCGGGACACCTCTGGAAACACCATATATTTT.